This entry is about one T cell receptor (beta chain). Germline and junction disagree at one end, which may indicate a read error. Other DNA sequences of this sample code for an identical CDR3. Germline CDR1 KGHSH, CDR2 LQKENI. The CDR3 extends over 11 amino acids. This specimen belongs to a study of control samples from healthy donors and cancer patients. Profiled with immunoSEQ multiplex PCR; TCRdb holds only in-frame clones, not every one. The data contain 150,000 to 200,000 clones, more than 85% of them singletons. The receptor was derived from a woman aged 40-49 years in good health. The V gene is TRBV18, the J gene TRBJ2-7; D is possibly TRBD1 (5 bases). The sample comprised blood. The CDR3, as DNA: TGTGCCAGTTCACCAGGGCACGAGCAGTACTTC. Its translation is CASSPGHEQYF.